A selection of T cell receptor beta chains follows, all from one sample in a study of T cells after yellow fever vaccination. TCRdb called the 5' RACE reads again in MiXCR, with one record for every CDR3 protein. Counted here are about 360,000 distinct CDR3 sequences, 6.2% occurring once; the ten biggest clones make up approximately 16%. Sequencing was performed on PBMCs, taken 5 days after the yellow fever booster vaccination. Every receptor here comes from a man under 40 who received the YFV17D yellow fever vaccine. CDR3s include the opening cysteine and the closing phenylalanine or tryptophan. Each record gives: CDR3 length, J gene, D gene, clone size, V gene, CDR3 DNA, CDR3 protein. D genes are given only for firm matches. The size entry is marked missing in some rows and otherwise reads once, few, many or a size class.

length: 15
J: TRBJ2-7
D: NA
size: NA
V: TRBV19
DNA: TGTGCCAGTAGTAAAGGACCGAGCAGGGACTACGAGCAGTACTTC
CDR3: CASSKGPSRDYEQYF

length: 16
J: TRBJ1-2
D: NA
size: few
V: TRBV7-2
DNA: TGTGCCAGCAGCTTAGGGGGGGGCAGAACTAACTATGGCTACACCTTC
CDR3: CASSLGGGRTNYGYTF

length: 15
J: TRBJ2-5
D: TRBD2
size: NA
V: TRBV27
DNA: TGTGCCAGCAGTTCAGGACTAGCGGCTCAAGAGACCCAGTACTTC
CDR3: CASSSGLAAQETQYF

length: 13
J: TRBJ2-7
D: NA
size: many
V: TRBV30
DNA: TGTGCCTGGAGTCCGGACAGTACCTACGAGCAGTACTTC
CDR3: CAWSPDSTYEQYF

length: 15
J: TRBJ2-1
D: NA
size: many
V: TRBV7-2
DNA: TGTGCCAGCAGCTTTTTCGGGGGTACCTACAATGAGCAGTTCTTC
CDR3: CASSFFGGTYNEQFF

length: 14
J: TRBJ2-2
D: NA
size: many
V: TRBV5-1
DNA: TGCGCCAGCAGCTTGGCCGGTGATAGCGGGGAGCTGTTTTTT
CDR3: CASSLAGDSGELFF

length: 13
J: TRBJ2-1
D: NA
size: few
V: TRBV19
DNA: TGTGCCAGTAGTACCGCCGAGGGGACTGAGCAGTTCTTC
CDR3: CASSTAEGTEQFF

length: 12
J: TRBJ2-7
D: TRBD2
size: many
V: TRBV20-1
DNA: TGCAGTGCTAAGGCGGGAGCGTACGAGCAGTACTTC
CDR3: CSAKAGAYEQYF

length: 17
J: TRBJ2-7
D: TRBD2
size: few
V: TRBV5-1
DNA: TGCGCCAGCAGCTCTGCCCGGGGTGGACTAGTCACCTACGAGCAGTACTTC
CDR3: CASSSARGGLVTYEQYF

length: 17
J: TRBJ2-1
D: NA
size: few
V: TRBV10-3
DNA: TGTGCCATCAGGGGACTATTCCCCGAAGGGGGCTACAATGAGCAGTTCTTC
CDR3: CAIRGLFPEGGYNEQFF

length: 15
J: TRBJ2-5
D: TRBD1
size: NA
V: TRBV7-2
DNA: TGTGCCAGCAGCTTAGAGCCCGCCAGGGGGGAGACCCAGTACTTC
CDR3: CASSLEPARGETQYF

length: 14
J: TRBJ2-1
D: TRBD1
size: NA
V: TRBV6-1
DNA: TGTGCCAGCAACACAGGGGGCTCCGTCAATGAGCAGTTCTTC
CDR3: CASNTGGSVNEQFF

length: 18
J: TRBJ2-4
D: TRBD2
size: many
V: TRBV19
DNA: TGTGCCAGTAGTATTTCCGAGCGGGGATCACTAGCCAAAAACATTCAGTACTTC
CDR3: CASSISERGSLAKNIQYF

length: 13
J: TRBJ2-5
D: NA
size: many
V: TRBV9
DNA: TGTGCCAGCAGCGTATCACTACAAGAGACCCAGTACTTC
CDR3: CASSVSLQETQYF

length: 15
J: TRBJ2-1
D: TRBD2
size: few
V: TRBV7-6
DNA: TGTGCCAGCGCGGGAGGGGTAGCGGCCTACAATGAGCAGTTCTTC
CDR3: CASAGGVAAYNEQFF

length: 11
J: TRBJ2-1
D: NA
size: NA
V: TRBV20-1
DNA: TGCAGTGCTTCTGGGGGCACTGAGCAGTTCTTC
CDR3: CSASGGTEQFF

length: 17
J: TRBJ2-7
D: NA
size: many
V: TRBV6-5
DNA: TGTGCCAGCAGTCTTCCGTTAAAGCATGACGGGACCTACGAGCAGTACTTC
CDR3: CASSLPLKHDGTYEQYF

length: 14
J: TRBJ2-1
D: TRBD1
size: NA
V: TRBV9
DNA: TGTGCCAGCAGCGAGGACAGGGCGGACAATGAGCAGTTCTTC
CDR3: CASSEDRADNEQFF

length: 14
J: TRBJ1-2
D: TRBD1
size: NA
V: TRBV7-2
DNA: TGTGCCAGCACGCAACAGGGGGCTAACTATGGCTACACCTTC
CDR3: CASTQQGANYGYTF

length: 15
J: TRBJ2-1
D: NA
size: few
V: TRBV18
DNA: TGTGCCAGCTCACCACTTGGACAGCGGACCCCAGATTGGTTCTTC
CDR3: CASSPLGQRTPDWFF

length: 14
J: TRBJ2-7
D: NA
size: few
V: TRBV29-1
DNA: TGCAGCGTTGAGCTACAGGGATCCGTCTACGAGCAGTACTTC
CDR3: CSVELQGSVYEQYF

length: 11
J: TRBJ2-5
D: NA
size: NA
V: TRBV7-2
DNA: TGTGCCAGCAGCTTAGCGGGGGGGCGGTACTTC
CDR3: CASSLAGGRYF

length: 12
J: TRBJ2-1
D: NA
size: few
V: TRBV29-1
DNA: TGCAGCGTTCCTGTTACCTACAATGAGCAGTTCTTC
CDR3: CSVPVTYNEQFF

length: 18
J: TRBJ2-1
D: TRBD2
size: few
V: TRBV6-5
DNA: TGTGCCAGCAGTTTCCCCCGACTAGCGGGAGGGCAGGGGAATGAGCAGTTCTTC
CDR3: CASSFPRLAGGQGNEQFF

length: 15
J: TRBJ1-5
D: NA
size: many
V: TRBV5-1
DNA: TGCGCCAGCAGCTCACAGGGTTTGGACAATCAGCCCCAGCATTTT
CDR3: CASSSQGLDNQPQHF

length: 14
J: TRBJ2-7
D: NA
size: NA
V: TRBV7-2
DNA: TGTGCCAGCAGCTTGGAGGTACTAATCGGTGAGCAGTACTTC
CDR3: CASSLEVLIGEQYF

length: 17
J: TRBJ2-3
D: TRBD2
size: few
V: TRBV10-2
DNA: TGCGCCAGCAGTGAGTCCAGCCTAGCGGGGAGCCCAGATACGCAGTATTTT
CDR3: CASSESSLAGSPDTQYF

length: 10
J: TRBJ1-1
D: NA
size: NA
V: TRBV19
DNA: TGTGCCAGTAGAGGTACCGAAGCTTTCTTT
CDR3: CASRGTEAFF

length: 15
J: TRBJ2-1
D: NA
size: many
V: TRBV7-2
DNA: TGTGCCAGCAGCCTAACCGGGACCCAAGGCTATGAGCAGTTCTTC
CDR3: CASSLTGTQGYEQFF

length: 16
J: TRBJ2-2
D: NA
size: few
V: TRBV6-2/TRBV6-3
DNA: TGTGCCAGCAAAGAAAATCCTGGGGGACACACCGGGGAGCTGTTTTTT
CDR3: CASKENPGGHTGELFF

length: 17
J: TRBJ2-5
D: TRBD2
size: many
V: TRBV9
DNA: TGTGCCAGCAGCGCCGCCCCGACTAGCGGAGCTGGAGAGACCCAGTACTTC
CDR3: CASSAAPTSGAGETQYF

length: 14
J: TRBJ2-3
D: NA
size: few
V: TRBV7-2
DNA: TGTGCCAGCGCCGGAGACTACTTCTATGATACGCAGTATTTT
CDR3: CASAGDYFYDTQYF

length: 13
J: TRBJ2-7
D: NA
size: NA
V: TRBV6-1
DNA: TGTGCCAGCAGTCAGGACATGGCCTACGAGCAGTACTTC
CDR3: CASSQDMAYEQYF

length: 12
J: TRBJ2-7
D: TRBD1
size: NA
V: TRBV29-1
DNA: TGCAGCGTTCGACAGGGACCTGGCGAGCAGTACTTC
CDR3: CSVRQGPGEQYF

length: 13
J: TRBJ2-7
D: NA
size: few
V: TRBV6-5
DNA: TGTGCCAGCAGTTACCCTCCCGGGGGAGGGCAGTACTTC
CDR3: CASSYPPGGGQYF

length: 14
J: TRBJ1-5
D: TRBD1
size: many
V: TRBV7-2
DNA: TGTGCCAGCAGTCTCGACAGGGACAATCAGCCCCAGCATTTT
CDR3: CASSLDRDNQPQHF

length: 15
J: TRBJ2-1
D: NA
size: many
V: TRBV5-5
DNA: TGTGCCAGCAGCTCCCCGGCGAGGCTACTCAATGAGCAGTTCTTC
CDR3: CASSSPARLLNEQFF

length: 16
J: TRBJ1-1
D: NA
size: many
V: TRBV5-1
DNA: TGCGCCAGCAGCCCCCACCTTGGGGGGGCTGGCACTGAAGCTTTCTTT
CDR3: CASSPHLGGAGTEAFF

length: 15
J: TRBJ2-7
D: NA
size: few
V: TRBV15
DNA: TGTGCCACCAGCAGAGATCTTCAAGCGACCTACGAGCAGTACTTC
CDR3: CATSRDLQATYEQYF

length: 15
J: TRBJ2-2
D: NA
size: NA
V: TRBV5-1
DNA: TGCGCCAGCAGCTCCCAAAGTAGGGCTGGTGGGGAGCTGTTTTTT
CDR3: CASSSQSRAGGELFF